The 6 T cell receptor beta chains below come from one sample, sequenced in a study of cytomegalovirus exposure and HLA in healthy donors. PCR involved 60 Vbeta and 13 Jbeta primers. Data came from immunoSEQ multiplex PCR; TCRdb stores just in-frame clones and leaves some out. The sample has about 190,000 clones, about 77% seen once. Sequenced input: PBMCs. Source of these receptors: a man aged 30-40 years in good health and CMV-seropositive.

J is TRBJ2-7 and V is TRBV19; D may be TRBD2 (5 bases). The CDR3 length is 15 residues. V was cut by 0 bases and J by 0 bases, with 9 bases left in between. CDR1 is LNHDA and CDR2 is SQIVND in the germline V gene (reference sequence). The chain's CDR3 is CASSIERASSYEQYF. In DNA form, the CDR3 reads TGTGCCAGTAGTATAGAGCGGGCGAGCTCCTACGAGCAGTACTTC.

The V gene is TRBV5-1, the J gene TRBJ2-7, with D possibly TRBD2 on 6 matching bases. CDR3 size: 16 residues. V was shortened by 0 bases and J by 4 bases, with 17 bases between the two germline ends. Per the germline V gene, CDR1 is SGHRS and CDR2 is YFSETQ. CDR3 region: CASSLGAPGVEYEQYF. Written as DNA, the CDR3 is TGCGCCAGCAGCTTGGGTGCTCCGGGAGTAGAGTACGAGCAGTACTTC.

This chain links TRBV5-6 with TRBJ1-2, with no clear D. V lost 0 bases and J 6 bases, leaving 9 bases between the germline ends. CDR1 is SGHDT, CDR2 YYEEEE, per germline. CDR3 size: 13 residues. CDR3 sequence reads: CASSLDWADGYTF. The CDR3 coding sequence is TGTGCCAGCAGCTTGGACTGGGCTGATGGCTACACCTTC.

This clone was seen only a few times. The gene calls are TRBV5-6 and TRBJ2-5; perhaps TRBD2 as D (6 bases). Trimming shortened V by 4 bases and J by 6 bases, and 22 bases separated the two germline ends. The germline V gene encodes CDR1 SGHDT and CDR2 YYEEEE. The CDR3 has 16 amino acids. The CDR3 DNA follows: TGTGCCAGCAGCCCCCTCGGCGGGGAGATTCTCCAGACCCAGTACTTC. It is translated as CASSPLGGEILQTQYF.

The chain links TRBV5-4 to TRBJ2-3, with D possibly being TRBD1 (5 bases). V was clipped by 1 base and J by 7 bases, with 13 bases between them. The CDR3 sequence is 14 residues long. Per the germline V gene, CDR1 is SGHNT and CDR2 is YYREEE (reference sequence). CDR3 amino acids: CASSLMGLTHTQYF. The CDR3 DNA sequence: TGTGCCAGCAGCTTGATGGGGCTGACGCATACGCAGTATTTT.

The V call is TRBV13, the J call TRBJ2-1; 8 bases line up with TRBD2. The CDR3 runs 15 residues. Germline lookup yields CDR1 PRHDT and CDR2 FYEKMQ (reference sequence). The J segment lost 8 bases and the V segment lost 5 bases, leaving 11 bases of the junction unmatched. The CDR3 is CASSDPGTRSDEQFF. In DNA, the CDR3 is TGTGCCAGCAGCGATCCCGGGACTAGGTCCGATGAGCAGTTCTTC.